This entry concerns a single TCR beta chain. The entry originates in a study of T cell changes during pregnancy in multiple sclerosis. Germline V gene sequence: CDR1 SGDLS, CDR2 YYNGEE. CDR3 length: 16 residues. With V trimmed by 0 bases and J by 3 bases, 5 bases remained unmatched. The table came from immunoSEQ multiplex PCR; TCRdb's copy has only in-frame clones and leaves some out. The sample includes around 96,000 clones, just under 95% of them seen just once. The sample in question was peripheral blood, obtained in the first trimester of pregnancy. The receptor was isolated from a female donor with multiple sclerosis, enrolled in a pregnancy study. This chain links TRBV9 with TRBJ2-3; 9 bases fit TRBD2. The CDR3 DNA sequence: TGTGCCAGCAGCGTAGGCGGGGGGGTTGGGACAGATACGCAGTATTTT. This translates into CASSVGGGVGTDTQYF.